This T cell receptor beta chain was recovered during a study of blood T cell repertoires in COVID-19 (dated by TCRdb to 2018 to 2021). In the study overall: The collaborator samples originated in the United States, Italy and Spain and spanned the acute and convalescent phases of COVID-19. Where available, HLA class I and class II types were taken from metadata supplied by the sample provider and were not determined by assay-based typing. The repertoires were released in a freely available public database meant as a resource for research on the immune response to SARS-CoV-2. Deeply sampled blood TCRbeta repertoires from subjects exposed to, actively infected with, or recovered from COVID-19 were included in the dataset. The material from the prospective study consisted of cDNA or gDNA derived from T cells, B-cell-depleted T cells, or PBMCs. Nearly every sample came with metadata listing a de-identified subject ID, COVID-19 status, age in years and sex. Samples came from the ongoing ImmuneRACE study (first 160 participants) plus 1,254 subjects from 6 global collaborators. The paper as a whole reports these results and caveats: The quantity of clinical and demographic metadata differed by source and by participant and was supplied without curation.

Participants in the prospective study were aged roughly 18 to 90 years, lived in 20 to 25 United States geographic areas, and enrolled through a virtual design. In the prospective study, participants were assigned to cohorts based on the clinical history participants reported in a screening survey and a study questionnaire. In the prospective study, whole blood, serum and a nasopharyngeal or oropharyngeal swab were collected from each participant by mobile phlebotomists. Additional blood draws and questionnaires over an approximately 2-month period could optionally be provided by prospective study participants. Blood samples from the prospective study were shipped frozen or at room temperature prior to DNA extraction. TCRbeta CDR3 regions were amplified from genomic DNA by means of the immunoSEQ Assay, a bias-controlled multiplex PCR. As for how the authors treated the data: Within the assay, amplification of reference gene primers was used to estimate how many nucleated cells each sample contained. To quantify the absolute abundance of each unique TCRbeta CDR3 rearrangement, sequence reads were collapsed and filtered. Productive Simpson clonality was computed per sample as the square root of Simpson's diversity index over productive rearrangements. This is the immuneACCESS table as TCRdb keeps it, with only in-frame sequences that have V and J called. A part of the clones is gone; compared with another copy, unresolved V genes explain less than half, and the rest is unexplained. V and J calls and clone size are those listed in that table; D and trimming were worked out from the DNA. A total of a few hundred thousand clones appear in this sample, approximately 90% of them only once. Clones ranked in the top ten supply about 2.5% of the sample.

On this clone: Its recognized antigen is unknown. Qualities for individual bases were not recorded, and no much larger clone is one base off.

Sequenced input: PBMCs or T cells enriched from blood (not recorded which). This receptor was taken from a woman in her thirties or forties with acute COVID-19.

The DNA sequence is given as TGCGCCAGCAGCCAAGTACGCGGGACAGATAACCCAACTAATGAAAAACTGTTTTTT. Its protein is CASSQVRGTDNPTNEKLFF. This chain is built from TRBV4-1 and TRBJ1-4; TRBD1 aligns with 7 central bases. The germline V gene gives CDR1 as MGHRA and CDR2 as YSYEKL. V has 1 base trimmed and J has 0 bases trimmed; junction bases matching no gene number 11. The CDR3 spans 19 residues, from the cysteine through the phenylalanine. Left in the record is the CDR3 DNA by itself, 57 bases read in frame from the first base.